This section outlines one T cell receptor (beta chain) sequence together with its context. The table lists this clonotype with a few counts. The specificity of this receptor is unknown. Base qualities are not at hand, and no much larger clone is one base apart. To demonstrate the VDJtools post-analysis software, TCR beta repertoires were profiled from the peripheral blood of 13 young patients with multiple sclerosis. The multiple sclerosis patients were children and adolescents ranging in age from about 6 to 16 years. The data were obtained in a study of post-analysis software for immune sequencing data (dated by TCRdb to between 2015 and 2016). For the wider study: The recorded disease courses included relapsing-remitting, secondary progressive and progressive-relapsing multiple sclerosis, and some patients had no subtype annotation. The multiple sclerosis patient repertoires were compared with under 13 previously published healthy control repertoires from donors aged 6 to 25 years. A subset of samples was prepared in parallel using single-end sample barcoding, then pooled and co-amplified after Illumina adapter ligation. The paper's findings and limits, for the study overall: When samples were clustered directly using the F measure, samples prepared in the same batch co-clustered strongly, which prompted a batch-effect correction. The multiple sclerosis patient group was slightly younger than the control group. Significantly lower normalized Chao1 diversity was found in multiple sclerosis patients than in controls, suggesting substantial peripheral T-cell clonal expansion. A handful of TRBV segments, including TRBV5-6, TRBV5-1 and TRBV20-1, were significantly more frequent in patients than controls.

The method behind the library was PCR. The sample was run on an Illumina HiSeq 2500. To reduce PCR and sequencing biases, unique molecular identifiers were incorporated into the TCR beta cDNA libraries. About 500,000 cDNA molecules were obtained for every 1 to 10 million input T cells, so each molecule roughly corresponded to one T cell. The same protocol used for the earlier healthy control dataset was applied to prepare and sequence the patient libraries. Samples belonging to the same batch were prepared together, multiplexed and sequenced on a shared HiSeq lane. Per the authors' processing: MIGEC was used to process the raw barcoded reads, and molecular identifier groups with only a single read were discarded before consensus assembly and CDR3 extraction. Clonotype tables were post-analysed with VDJtools, normalizing diversity by down-sampling all datasets to the smallest sample size. Repertoire overlap clustering matched CDR3 amino acid but not nucleotide sequences to correct batch-related cross-sample contamination. TCRdb trimmed the raw reads at Q25, called clones with MiXCR and kept productive beta chains. Rows with one shared CDR3 protein collapse into an entry with the most common genes and DNA. TCRdb's processing, not the authors', yielded these V and J calls. The sample data list hundreds of thousands of distinct CDR3 sequences, and more than 50% of these were observed just once. Over 9% of the sample is held by the ten biggest clonotypes.

The CDR3 numbers 13 residues from cysteine through phenylalanine. Just the 39-base CDR3 DNA is kept, in frame starting at base 1. The CDR1 and CDR2 encoded by the germline V gene are MNHNS and SASEGT. V loses 2 bases of germline sequence and J loses 2 bases, and the interval between the two ends is 4 bases. What was sequenced was blood. The chain was built from TRBV6-1 and TRBJ2-1; there is no confident call for the D gene. The receptor was isolated from a girl aged 2-9 years with multiple sclerosis. The CDR3 region: CASSERTYNEQFF. The sequenced DNA is TGTGCCAGCAGTGAAAGGACCTACAATGAGCAGTTCTTC.